The T cell receptor beta chain under discussion was sequenced for a study of beta chain features in type 1 diabetes. Every bit of the isolated RNA underwent reverse transcription, so sequencing read expressed TCRB transcripts. Several million reads was the average for naive, central memory and regulatory T cell samples. Using immunoSEQ multiplex PCR, the repertoire was profiled, and TCRdb retains in-frame clones only, with some absent. Of approximately 44,000 clones detected, over 50% appear once; the ten largest clones hold roughly 2.1%. Germline V gene lookup returns CDR1 LGHNA and CDR2 YNFKEQ. Trimming pared 2 bases from V and 0 bases from J, leaving 8 bases between. CDR3 length: 15 residues. Study-level points and caveats: Equally in patients and controls, PCR might preferentially amplify shorter templates.

As concerns this clone: Its specificity is unknown.

The sequenced material came from Tregs from blood. The rearrangement joins TRBV4-2 to TRBJ1-3; no clear D gene. The receptor was isolated from a woman aged 18-29 years in good health. The CDR3 DNA is TGTGCCAGCAGCCAAAGCAGGTCCTCTGGAAACACCATATATTTT. It encodes CASSQSRSSGNTIYF.